Each of the 23 T cell receptor beta chains below was sequenced from the same sample in a study of T cell repertoires in cytomegalovirus infection (dated 2019 in TCRdb). Antigens of these TCRs are unknown. Sequencing used an Illumina HiSeq 1500. Starting from the raw public reads, TCRdb applied fastp trimming at Q25, assembled clones with MiXCR and retained in-frame beta chains. For every CDR3 protein sequence, its rows merge into one entry that carries the most common genes and DNA. This sample is represented by some 57,000 distinct CDR3 sequences; around 34% of them were singletons. The ten largest account for about 73% of the sample. The sequencing sample was made of PBMCs, sequenced either directly or after in vitro stimulation (not recorded which). These receptors were collected from a human donor in good health (CMV status not recorded). Some clones in this sample may be carry-over from other donors' samples.

This clonotype turned up a few times. The chain has TRBV4-3 and TRBJ1-3; the D is unclear. V gave up 0 bases and J gave up 0 bases, with 6 bases separating them. Germline V gene sequence: CDR1 LGHNA, CDR2 YSLEER. The CDR3 extends over 15 amino acids. The CDR3 DNA reads as TGCGCCAGCAGCCAAGATAAACACTCTGGAAACACCATATATTTT. It encodes CASSQDKHSGNTIYF.

This clonotype has ten or more counts. This chain joins TRBV7-6 and TRBJ2-5; the D gene could be TRBD1 or TRBD2 (5 bases each). CDR3 length: 13 residues. Germline CDR1 reads SGHVS; CDR2 reads FNYEAQ. Trimming shortened V by 5 bases and J by 6 bases, and 13 bases separated the two germline ends. The CDR3 bases are TGTGCCAGCAGCATCGGGGCCTTGAAGACCCAGTACTTC. Its protein product is CASSIGALKTQYF.

This clonotype was recorded at least ten times. The chain recombines TRBV6-1 with TRBJ2-2; the D gene is possibly TRBD2 (5 bases). The CDR3 sequence is 14 residues long. Looked up from germline, CDR1 is MNHNS and CDR2 is SASEGT. With 2 bases removed from V and 4 bases from J, the gap between germline ends came to 8 bases. The CDR3, as DNA: TGTGCCAGCAGTGAATCCGGAGGCACCGGGGAGCTGTTTTTT. Protein product: CASSESGGTGELFF.

In its sample, this clonotype was seen a few times. The rearrangement links TRBV6-6 to TRBJ2-7; no reliable D call. V was trimmed by 7 bases and J by 4 bases, leaving 11 bases between them. This CDR3 is 12 amino acids long. The V gene's germline CDR1 is MNHNY and CDR2 SVGAGI (reference sequence). As DNA, the CDR3 is TGTGCCAGCATAGCCCTACATTACGAGCAGTACTTC. It is translated as CASIALHYEQYF.

CDR3 residues: CASSQAGAQPQHF. The CDR3 region has the DNA TGTGCCAGCAGTCAGGCGGGGGCTCAGCCCCAGCATTTT. This chain uses TRBV7-4 with TRBJ1-5, with D possibly being TRBD1 (6 bases). The V end lost 6 bases, the J end lost 6 bases, and 12 bases lay between the germline ends. The CDR3 totals 13 residues. Germline V lookup: CDR1 SGHVT, CDR2 SQSDAQ.

The J gene is TRBJ1-1, the V gene TRBV5-4; D gene ambiguous. The V end was cut by 3 bases, the J end by 1 base, with 10 bases between. The CDR3 has 14 residues. Germline CDR1 reads SGHNT; CDR2 reads YYREEE (reference sequence). CDR3 residues: CASSSLERNTEAFF. The CDR3 bases are TGTGCCAGCAGCTCGCTTGAGAGGAACACTGAAGCTTTCTTT.

The chain links TRBV10-3 to TRBJ1-6; tentatively, D is TRBD1 (5 bases). V lost 5 bases and J 10 bases, leaving 21 bases between the germline ends. This CDR3 has 16 amino acids. CDR1 is ENHRY and CDR2 is SYGVKD in the germline V gene. Here the CDR3 DNA reads TGTGCCATCAGTCCCCTGAGGTTGGGGGAAGGATCACCCCTCCACTTT. Residues: CAISPLRLGEGSPLHF.

The chain couples TRBV15 to TRBJ1-1; D unresolved. Germline values: CDR1 LNHNV, CDR2 YYDKDF (reference sequence). Trimming removed 0 bases at V and 3 bases at J, with 8 bases between. This CDR3 is 14 amino acids long. The CDR3: CATSREVMDTEAFF. CDR3 DNA sequence: TGTGCCACCAGCAGAGAAGTTATGGACACTGAAGCTTTCTTT.

The chain links TRBV19 to TRBJ2-1; TRBD2 aligns across 8 bases. The CDR3 totals 13 residues. Germline CDR1 is LNHDA and CDR2 is SQIVND (reference sequence). V was pared by 7 bases and J by 5 bases, with 4 bases of the junction left unmatched. The CDR3 region is CASTSLADNEQFF. The CDR3 DNA reads TGTGCCAGTACCTCACTAGCGGACAATGAGCAGTTCTTC. The full variable domain, completed using reference TRBV19 and TRBJ2-1, is DGGITQSPKYLFRKEGQNVTLSCEQNLNHDAMYWYRQDPGQGLRLIYYSQIVNDFQKGDIAEGYSVSREKKESFPLTVTSAQKNPTAFYLCASTSLADNEQFFGPGTRLTVL.

The chain carries TRBV12-3 or TRBV12-4 and TRBJ1-5; TRBD1 agrees at 7 bases. There are 16 residues in the CDR3. The junction had 11 bases not matched to a gene; V was cut back by 7 bases and J by 2 bases. For the CDR3, the DNA is TGTGCCAGCACAATCGGCCAGGGGGTTGGCAATCAGCCCCAGCATTTT. Translation gives CASTIGQGVGNQPQHF.

This clonotype was observed a few times. J is TRBJ1-2 and V is TRBV5-6; 7 nucleotides agree with TRBD1. The junction had 9 bases not matched to a gene; V was cut back by 4 bases and J by 6 bases. The CDR3 covers 14 residues. Per the germline V gene, CDR1 is SGHDT and CDR2 is YYEEEE. CDR3 DNA: TGTGCCAGCAGCCCCGCGACAGGGACGGATGGCTACACCTTC. This encodes CASSPATGTDGYTF. The full variable domain, its missing parts supplied by reference TRBV5-6 and TRBJ1-2, is DAGVTQSPTHLIKTRGQQVTLRCSPKSGHDTVSWYQQALGQGPQFIFQYYEEEERQRGNFPDRFSGHQFPNYSSELNVNALLLGDSALYLCASSPATGTDGYTFGSGTRLTVV.

This clonotype came up a few times. The genes are TRBV7-9 and TRBJ2-3; a weak D match, TRBD1 (8 bases). Germline V lookup: CDR1 SEHNR, CDR2 FQNEAQ (reference sequence). CDR3 length: 13 amino acids. Trimming removed 8 bases from V and 3 bases from J, with 12 bases in between. The CDR3: CASGGDRTDTQYF. CDR3 nucleotides: TGTGCCAGCGGGGGGGACAGGACAGATACGCAGTATTTT. The variable domain in full, with the rest retrieved from reference TRBV7-9 and TRBJ2-3, is DTGVSQNPRHKITKRGQNVTFRCDPISEHNRLYWYRQTLGQGPEFLTYFQNEAQLEKSRLLSDRFSAERPKGSFSTLEIQRTEQGDSAMYLCASGGDRTDTQYFGPGTRLTVL.

The chain links TRBV7-6 to TRBJ2-3, with no clear D. The V gene's germline CDR1 is SGHVS and CDR2 FNYEAQ. CDR3 length equals 15 residues. Trimming removed 1 base from V and 8 bases from J, with 16 bases in between. The CDR3: CASSLGRPTGGTQYF. As DNA, the CDR3 is TGTGCCAGCAGCTTAGGCCGGCCAACGGGCGGTACGCAGTATTTT.

J is TRBJ2-7 and V is TRBV10-1, with D perhaps matching TRBD2 (6 bases). With 6 bases removed from V and 3 bases from J, the gap between germline ends came to 15 bases. This CDR3 is built from 14 residues. CDR1 is WNHNN and CDR2 is SYGVQD in the germline V gene (reference sequence). As DNA, the CDR3 is TGCGCCAGCAGGACCAGGCGGGGACGCTACGAGCAGTACTTC. As protein: CASRTRRGRYEQYF.

This clonotype occurred a few times. The chain employs TRBV5-1 and TRBJ1-1; possible D gene TRBD1, 6 bases. CDR3 length: 15 amino acids. Between the trimmed V and J ends, which lost 3 bases and 6 bases, there was a span of 18 bases. Per the germline V gene, CDR1 is SGHRS and CDR2 is YFSETQ. The chain's CDR3 is CASSSRGLAGAEAFF. The CDR3 DNA follows: TGCGCCAGCAGCTCCAGGGGCCTGGCGGGAGCTGAAGCTTTCTTT.

V gene TRBV7-9 combines with J gene TRBJ1-2, with no clear D. The CDR3 runs to 12 residues. Germline values: CDR1 SEHNR, CDR2 FQNEAQ (reference sequence). Trimming removed 1 base from V and 10 bases from J, with 10 bases in between. The CDR3 loop is CASSLGQQNYTF. In DNA form, the CDR3 reads TGTGCCAGCAGCTTAGGGCAACAGAACTACACCTTC.

The DNA for the CDR3 is TGTGCCACCAGAGTGGGAGGGACCTACCCCGGGTACGAGCAGTACTTC. Amino acids: CATRVGGTYPGYEQYF. V usage is TRBV15 and J usage is TRBJ2-7, with 7 bases matching TRBD2. With 6 bases clipped from V and 4 bases from J, the junction kept 15 bases outside the gene matches. The CDR3 runs to 16 residues. The germline V gene encodes CDR1 LNHNV and CDR2 YYDKDF (reference sequence).

This chain joins TRBV7-2 and TRBJ2-7; no firm D call. Per germline, CDR1 SGHTA and CDR2 FQGNSA. Trimming removed 0 bases at V and 3 bases at J, with 6 bases between. This CDR3 contains 13 residues. CDR3 region: CASSLARYYEQYF. The CDR3 DNA reads as TGTGCCAGCAGCTTAGCGCGCTACTACGAGCAGTACTTC.

The CDR3 sequence: CASTLGVGETQYF. The DNA of the CDR3 is TGTGCCAGCACTCTGGGCGTGGGTGAGACCCAGTACTTC. The V and J genes are TRBV5-6 and TRBJ2-5; no clear D. V dropped 6 bases and J dropped 5 bases, with 14 bases sitting between them. Germline V gene sequence: CDR1 SGHDT, CDR2 YYEEEE. CDR3 length: 13 residues.

A few counts support this clonotype. The chain has TRBV20-1 and TRBJ2-7; 14 bases fit TRBD2. Germline CDR1 and CDR2: DFQATT and SNEGSKA (reference sequence). The CDR3 spans 16 residues. Unmatched junction bases numbered 3, after V lost 0 bases and J lost 2 bases. Here the CDR3 DNA reads TGCAGTGCTAGAGATCAGGGACTAGCGGGGGCCTACGAGCAGTACTTC. It translates to CSARDQGLAGAYEQYF.

This CDR3 is CASSPATNEKLFF. The CDR3 region has the DNA TGTGCCAGCAGTCCGGCAACTAATGAAAAACTGTTTTTT. This chain links TRBV7-9 with TRBJ1-4, with unresolved D. This CDR3 is built from 13 residues. CDR1 and CDR2 from the germline V gene are SEHNR and FQNEAQ (reference sequence). The ends were cut back, 6 bases at V and 0 bases at J, with 5 bases in the middle.

This chain links TRBV5-6 with TRBJ2-3; 10 nucleotides line up with TRBD1. The CDR3 covers 20 residues. J gave up 2 bases and V 4 bases, and 19 bases lay outside the gene matches. The germline V gene encodes CDR1 SGHDT and CDR2 YYEEEE. The CDR3 nucleotides are TGTGCCAGCAGCCACCGGACAGGGGGGCCATTCGTTAACAACACAGATACGCAGTATTTT. Amino acid sequence: CASSHRTGGPFVNNTDTQYF.

This chain links TRBV7-2 with TRBJ2-1; possible D gene TRBD2, 6 bases. Germline CDR1 is SGHTA and CDR2 is FQGNSA. Trimming took off 5 bases at V and 0 bases at J, with 14 bases between the two ends. CDR3 size: 16 residues. The CDR3 loop reads CASSPGGSGSYNEQFF. Here the CDR3 DNA reads TGTGCCAGCAGCCCCGGGGGTAGCGGCTCCTACAATGAGCAGTTCTTC.